This T cell receptor beta chain was documented in a study of blood T cell repertoires in COVID-19. Per the original methods: Nucleated cell counts were estimated from reference gene primer amplification. The data were produced by immunoSEQ multiplex PCR, yet TCRdb's version contains in-frame clones alone and is incomplete. Clone size and V and J calls were adopted from that table, with D and trimming inferred from the DNA. In the table there are roughly 300,000 clones, approximately 85% of which are singletons. Sequences were obtained from peripheral blood. The source is a woman aged 50 to 65 with acute or convalescent COVID-19.

CDR3 protein: CASSDPGTTDNEQFF. The CDR3 DNA reads TGTGCCAGCAGTGACCCCGGGACTACCGACAATGAGCAGTTCTTC. V is TRBV27 and J is TRBJ2-1, with TRBD2 identical over 7 bases. The CDR3 sequence is 15 residues long. Germline CDR1 and CDR2: MNHEY and SMNVEV (reference sequence). The J segment lost 5 bases and the V segment lost 5 bases, leaving 9 bases of the junction unmatched.